This T cell receptor beta chain was sequenced for a study of metastatic and nonmetastatic thyroid tumors. Via MiXCR, TCRdb re-called the PCR reads. The profile shows roughly 40,000 clones, approximately 18% of them singletons. The germline CDR1 and CDR2 sequences are SGHRS and YFSETQ. V lost 0 bases, J lost 7 bases, and 13 bases lay in between. The CDR3 spans 15 residues. All patients were treatment-naive before thyroid surgery. This TCR was recovered from a male donor with papillary thyroid cancer or a benign thyroid nodule (not recorded which). Some clones in this sample may be carry-over from other donors' samples. The V gene is TRBV5-1, the J gene TRBJ1-4; no clear D. The sequenced sample was blood. The CDR3 DNA reads TGCGCCAGCAGCTTGGCGCCTCCAAGAAGTGAAAAACTGTTTTTT. Its protein is CASSLAPPRSEKLFF.